These 20 T cell receptor beta chains share one sample of origin, sequenced in a study of identical twins. TCRdb ran MiXCR on the 5' RACE reads and lists one entry per CDR3 protein. The sample has some 760,000 distinct CDR3 sequences, roughly 18% seen once; the top ten hold roughly 13%. The sample also formed part of further work on T cells expressing NK-cell markers.

Sequenced: PBMCs. Receptors originate from a woman aged 18-29 years in good health.

This clonotype occurred many times. The chain recombines TRBV7-9 with TRBJ2-3, with 9 bases identical to TRBD2. The V segment lost 5 bases and the J segment 4 bases; nucleotides outside the gene matches: 4. Looked up from germline, CDR1 is SEHNR and CDR2 is FQNEAQ (reference sequence). The CDR3 covers 14 residues. The CDR3 sequence: CASSQGTSSDTQYF. CDR3 bases: TGTGCCAGCAGCCAGGGGACTAGCTCAGATACGCAGTATTTT.

The chain employs TRBV7-9 and TRBJ2-2; D gene unclear. The germline V and J ends were trimmed by 5 bases and 4 bases, with 14 bases remaining between them. Germline loops: CDR1 SEHNR, CDR2 FQNEAQ (reference sequence). This CDR3 is 15 amino acids long. CDR3 bases: TGTGCCAGCAGCCTAATCGAACTTAGCACCGGGGAGCTGTTTTTT. Its protein is CASSLIELSTGELFF. The full variable domain, with the rest looked up from reference TRBV7-9 and TRBJ2-2, is DTGVSQNPRHKITKRGQNVTFRCDPISEHNRLYWYRQTLGQGPEFLTYFQNEAQLEKSRLLSDRFSAERPKGSFSTLEIQRTEQGDSAMYLCASSLIELSTGELFFGEGSRLTVL.

V and J are TRBV4-1 and TRBJ1-1; TRBD1 agrees at 9 bases. Per the germline V gene, CDR1 is MGHRA and CDR2 is YSYEKL. The J segment lost 5 bases and the V segment lost 5 bases, leaving 9 bases of the junction unmatched. The CDR3 loop spans 15 amino acids. The CDR3 sequence: CASSSPAQGATEAFF. DNA of the CDR3: TGCGCCAGCAGCTCTCCGGCACAGGGGGCTACTGAAGCTTTCTTT.

This clonotype was seen just once. The genes are TRBV18 and TRBJ2-6, with D perhaps matching TRBD1 (6 bases). The V end lost 3 bases, the J end lost 1 base, and 16 bases lay between the germline ends. There are 18 residues in the CDR3. Germline V gene lookup returns CDR1 KGHSH and CDR2 LQKENI. DNA of the CDR3: TGTGCCAGCTCACCGATCTCCAGGGGCTATTCTGGGGCCAACGTCCTGACTTTC. It is translated as CASSPISRGYSGANVLTF. Full variable domain (missing parts from reference TRBV18 and TRBJ2-6): NAGVMQNPRHLVRRRGQEARLRCSPMKGHSHVYWYRQLPEEGLKFMVYLQKENIIDESGMPKERFSAEFPKEGPSILRIQQVVRGDSAAYFCASSPISRGYSGANVLTFGAGSRLTVL.

This clonotype has more than one count but fewer than ten. The gene calls are TRBV27 and TRBJ1-2; 11 nucleotides align to TRBD1. There are 17 residues in the CDR3. Germline V gives CDR1 MNHEY, CDR2 SMNVEV (reference sequence). Trimming cost V 0 bases and J 8 bases; bases outside gene matches: 11. Here the CDR3 reads CASSLSIGGQGEMGYTF. The CDR3 nucleotides read TGTGCCAGCAGTTTATCGATTGGGGGACAGGGGGAAATGGGCTACACCTTC.

The table lists this clonotype with many counts. The chain carries TRBV7-9 and TRBJ2-1; D perhaps matches TRBD2 (6 bases). CDR3 length equals 15 residues. The V and J ends lost 3 bases and 2 bases respectively, with 11 bases between them. Germline V gene data show CDR1 as SEHNR and CDR2 as FQNEAQ (reference sequence). CDR3 in DNA: TGTGCCAGCAGCTTGGGGCGGGGAACCTACAATGAGCAGTTCTTC. This codes for CASSLGRGTYNEQFF.

This sequence joins TRBV5-1 and TRBJ2-7, with D tentatively TRBD1 (6 bases). V lost 0 bases and J 0 bases, leaving 16 bases between the germline ends. The CDR3 contains 17 residues. The V gene's germline CDR1 is SGHRS and CDR2 YFSETQ. The CDR3 loop reads CASSLVLSRDNSYEQYF. In nucleotides, the CDR3 is TGCGCCAGCAGCTTGGTACTTTCAAGGGACAACTCCTACGAGCAGTACTTC.

This clonotype was observed a handful of times. The rearrangement uses TRBV10-2 and TRBJ1-1, with 10 bases identical to TRBD1. The CDR3 is made up of 14 amino acids. Losses at the gene ends were 8 bases for V and 2 bases for J; bases not matched to a gene: 5. CDR1 is WSHSY and CDR2 is SAAADI in the germline V gene. The CDR3 protein is CASRRQGANTEAFF. The DNA for the CDR3 is TGCGCCAGCCGACGACAGGGGGCTAACACTGAAGCTTTCTTT.

Ten or more counts support this clonotype. The rearrangement links TRBV7-2 to TRBJ1-1, with no clear D. This CDR3 spans 12 amino acids. V gave up 2 bases and J gave up 7 bases, with 8 bases separating them. The germline gives CDR1 SGHTA, CDR2 FQGNSA. The CDR3 DNA sequence: TGTGCCAGCAGCTTATCCTGGGGTGAAGCTTTCTTT. Its protein is CASSLSWGEAFF.

This chain's CDR3 is CASSPGTGGWDEQFF. The CDR3 region has the DNA TGTGCCAGCAGTCCCGGGACAGGGGGGTGGGATGAGCAGTTCTTC. This chain links TRBV27 with TRBJ2-1, with TRBD1 matching over 11 bases. The trim removed 5 bases at V and 8 bases at J, leaving 8 bases unmatched. CDR3 length: 15 amino acids. Germline assignment: CDR1 MNHEY and CDR2 SMNVEV (reference sequence).

This clonotype was observed a few times. This chain joins TRBV6-5 and TRBJ2-2, with TRBD2 matching 7 bases. CDR1 MNHEY and CDR2 SVGAGI come from the germline V gene. The CDR3 covers 14 residues. V lost 4 bases and J lost 4; bases outside the gene matches: 3. CDR3 in DNA: TGTGCCAGCAGTTGGACTAGAAGCACCGGGGAGCTGTTTTTT. This encodes CASSWTRSTGELFF.

This clonotype was found a few times. This rearrangement joins TRBV5-1 to TRBJ2-7, with D possibly being TRBD1 or TRBD2 (5 bases each). Germline V lookup: CDR1 SGHRS, CDR2 YFSETQ. The germline V and J ends were trimmed by 2 bases and 7 bases, with 16 bases remaining between them. The CDR3 is 14 residues long. The CDR3: CASSLGTYYGEQYF. The CDR3 DNA sequence: TGCGCCAGCAGCTTAGGGACCTACTACGGAGAGCAGTACTTC.

The rearrangement joins TRBV5-8 to TRBJ2-7; 7 bases align to TRBD1. There are 15 residues in the CDR3. Trimming took 1 base from V and 2 from J; bases not matched to a gene: 6. Per germline, CDR1 SGHTS and CDR2 YDEGEE. CDR3 amino acids: CASSLRGQPAYEQYF. CDR3 coding DNA: TGTGCCAGCAGCTTGAGGGGACAGCCCGCCTACGAGCAGTACTTC.

The gene calls are TRBV13 and TRBJ2-7; D is possibly TRBD2 (6 bases). CDR3 length equals 13 residues. V lost 4 bases and J lost 3, with 10 bases in between. Germline values: CDR1 PRHDT, CDR2 FYEKMQ (reference sequence). For the CDR3, the DNA is TGTGCCAGCAGCTCGGGAGCAGTCTACGAGCAGTACTTC. Its translation is CASSSGAVYEQYF.

V and J are TRBV6-5 and TRBJ2-1; 14 nucleotides match TRBD2. V lost 0 bases, J lost 9 bases, and 4 bases stayed unmatched. The CDR3 extends over 16 amino acids. CDR1 is MNHEY and CDR2 is SVGAGI in the germline V gene. The CDR3 DNA sequence: TGTGCCAGCAGTTACTCGGGACTAGCGGGAGTAGGTGAGCAGTTCTTC. It is translated as CASSYSGLAGVGEQFF.

The chain has TRBV7-9 and TRBJ2-7; possibly TRBD1 for D (6 bases). Germline V gene lookup returns CDR1 SEHNR and CDR2 FQNEAQ (reference sequence). The V end was cut by 5 bases, the J end by 0 bases, with 17 bases between. The CDR3 spans 16 residues. The CDR3 nucleotides are TGTGCCAGCAGCCCTGTTGTGTCGGACAGCTCCTACGAGCAGTACTTC. Translated: CASSPVVSDSSYEQYF.

This clonotype turned up a few times. The gene calls are TRBV10-3 and TRBJ2-7; possibly TRBD1 or TRBD2 for D (7 bases each). The ends were cut back, 7 bases at V and 2 bases at J, with 15 bases in the middle. The germline V gene has CDR1 ENHRY and CDR2 SYGVKD. The CDR3 contains 14 residues. This chain's CDR3 is CAINDREGAYEQYF. For the CDR3, the DNA is TGTGCCATCAACGACAGGGAGGGGGCCTACGAGCAGTACTTC.

This clonotype was counted between two and nine times. V and J are TRBV4-3 and TRBJ2-3; D is uncertain. CDR3 length equals 15 residues. Germline V gives CDR1 LGHNA, CDR2 YSLEER. The V end was cut by 0 bases, the J end by 10 bases, with 17 bases between. The CDR3 nucleotides read TGCGCCAGCAGCCAAGAAGAAGGCGGTTCCTTGCCGCAGTATTTT. This gives the protein CASSQEEGGSLPQYF.

CDR3 region: CASSLVEEGGYTF. CDR3 DNA sequence: TGTGCCAGCAGCTTAGTCGAGGAGGGTGGCTACACCTTC. The chain combines TRBV7-2 with TRBJ1-2; D ambiguous. V shed 1 base and J shed 7 bases, with 10 bases lying between them. The germline V gene has CDR1 SGHTA and CDR2 FQGNSA. This CDR3 has 13 amino acids.

The chain links TRBV6-2 or TRBV6-3 to TRBJ2-7; tentatively, D is TRBD2 (6 bases). Between the trimmed V and J ends, which lost 6 bases and 1 base, there was a span of 10 bases. This CDR3 comprises 13 residues. Germline CDR1 and CDR2: MNHEY and SVGEGT. CDR3 residues: CASSGAGSYEQYF. The CDR3 region has the DNA TGTGCCAGCAGCGGGGCGGGGTCCTACGAGCAGTACTTC.